Listed below are T cell receptor beta chains from one sample, sequenced in a study of T cell repertoires in cytomegalovirus infection. TCRdb fed the reads into MiXCR, producing one record per CDR3 protein. The table includes some 200,000 distinct CDR3 sequences, roughly a fifth detected once. The sequenced sample was PBMCs. Receptors originate from a human donor in good health (CMV status not recorded). Some clones in this sample may be carry-over from other donors' samples. Both conserved end residues are part of each CDR3. Fields, in order: clone size, D gene, V gene, J gene, CDR3 protein, CDR3 DNA. The D gene is left open where the match is weak. A clone size is listed for some rows: how often the clone was seen (once, few, many), or a class if it is expanded.

clone size: -; D gene: TRBD2; V gene: TRBV23-1; J gene: TRBJ2-1; CDR3 protein: CASSQFCLAGISSYNEQFF; CDR3 DNA: TGCGCCAGCAGTCAATTTTGCCTAGCGGGAATAAGTTCCTACAATGAGCAGTTCTTC
clone size: few; D gene: TRBD2; V gene: TRBV11-3; J gene: TRBJ2-1; CDR3 protein: CASSLELAGYNNEQFF; CDR3 DNA: TGTGCCAGCAGCTTAGAGCTAGCGGGGTACAACAATGAGCAGTTCTTC
clone size: -; D gene: TRBD1; V gene: TRBV19; J gene: TRBJ1-6; CDR3 protein: CASSTGRGNSPLHF; CDR3 DNA: TGTGCCAGTAGTACTGGCAGGGGGAATTCACCCCTCCACTTT
clone size: few; D gene: -; V gene: TRBV12-5; J gene: TRBJ2-1; CDR3 protein: CASGLGGEQFF; CDR3 DNA: TGTGCTAGTGGTTTGGGGGGTGAGCAGTTCTTC
clone size: few; D gene: -; V gene: TRBV19; J gene: TRBJ2-1; CDR3 protein: CASSIPQTDNEQFF; CDR3 DNA: TGTGCCAGTAGTATCCCCCAAACGGACAATGAGCAGTTCTTC
clone size: -; D gene: -; V gene: TRBV20-1; J gene: TRBJ1-6; CDR3 protein: CSARGGNSPLHF; CDR3 DNA: TGCAGTGCTAGAGGGGGGAATTCACCCCTCCACTTT
clone size: many; D gene: -; V gene: TRBV9; J gene: TRBJ1-4; CDR3 protein: CASSVAGVTNEKLFF; CDR3 DNA: TGTGCCAGCAGCGTAGCGGGGGTAACTAATGAAAAACTGTTTTTT
clone size: -; D gene: -; V gene: TRBV19; J gene: TRBJ2-2; CDR3 protein: CASSIDLGGRLTGELFF; CDR3 DNA: TGTGCCAGTAGTATAGATCTCGGGGGGCGTCTCACCGGGGAGCTGTTTTTT
clone size: -; D gene: -; V gene: TRBV12-3/TRBV12-4; J gene: TRBJ1-6; CDR3 protein: CASSFSGAYNSPLHF; CDR3 DNA: TGTGCCAGCAGTTTCAGTGGTGCTTATAATTCACCCCTCCACTTT
clone size: many; D gene: -; V gene: TRBV7-2; J gene: TRBJ1-5; CDR3 protein: CASSLSVNLGQPQHF; CDR3 DNA: TGTGCCAGCAGCTTAAGCGTCAACCTGGGACAGCCCCAGCATTTT
clone size: many; D gene: -; V gene: TRBV7-8; J gene: TRBJ1-3; CDR3 protein: CASSLGTDLSGNTIYF; CDR3 DNA: TGTGCCAGCAGCTTGGGGACGGACCTCTCTGGAAACACCATATATTTT
clone size: -; D gene: -; V gene: TRBV27; J gene: TRBJ1-1; CDR3 protein: CASRRGPLRTEAFF; CDR3 DNA: TGTGCCAGCAGAAGAGGCCCTCTGAGAACTGAAGCTTTCTTT
clone size: -; D gene: -; V gene: TRBV14; J gene: TRBJ2-1; CDR3 protein: CASSQVGGSWYNEQFF; CDR3 DNA: TGTGCCAGCAGCCAAGTTGGGGGGAGTTGGTACAATGAGCAGTTCTTC